This entry concerns a single TCR beta chain. One end of the junction fails to match germline, which may point to a read error. This sample stems from a study of T cell responses to AZD1222 COVID-19 vaccine. CDR1 SSHAT and CDR2 FNYEAQ come from the germline V gene (reference sequence). The CDR3 consists of 14 residues. Using immunoSEQ multiplex PCR, the repertoire was profiled, and TCRdb retains in-frame clones only, with some absent. The sample has 160,000 or so clones, 90% to 95% seen once. The V gene is TRBV7-7, the J gene TRBJ2-5; 7 positions agree with TRBD2. This sequence was found in an adult in good health. Sequenced material: peripheral blood, taken on day 0 of AZD1222 vaccination. CDR3 coding DNA: TGTGCTAGCAGCTTAGGAGCGGGAAAAGAGACCCAGTACTTC. The encoded protein is CASSLGAGKETQYF.